This TCR beta chain was recorded in a study of blood T cell repertoires in COVID-19. The table came from immunoSEQ multiplex PCR; TCRdb's copy has only in-frame clones and leaves some out. The sample holds about 100,000 clones, roughly 80% seen once. This clone was counted a few times. Sequencing was performed on peripheral blood. The receptor was derived from a man aged 65 to 85 with active or convalescent COVID-19.

The CDR3 sequence is CASSFYHPGTGENYGYTF. The CDR3 DNA reads TGTGCCAGCAGCTTCTATCACCCCGGGACAGGGGAGAACTATGGCTACACCTTC. The chain joins TRBV7-2 to TRBJ1-2, with 10 bases that match TRBD1. The CDR3 spans 18 residues. V lost 3 bases, J lost 2 bases, and 12 bases stayed unmatched. The germline CDR1 and CDR2 sequences are SGHTA and FQGNSA.